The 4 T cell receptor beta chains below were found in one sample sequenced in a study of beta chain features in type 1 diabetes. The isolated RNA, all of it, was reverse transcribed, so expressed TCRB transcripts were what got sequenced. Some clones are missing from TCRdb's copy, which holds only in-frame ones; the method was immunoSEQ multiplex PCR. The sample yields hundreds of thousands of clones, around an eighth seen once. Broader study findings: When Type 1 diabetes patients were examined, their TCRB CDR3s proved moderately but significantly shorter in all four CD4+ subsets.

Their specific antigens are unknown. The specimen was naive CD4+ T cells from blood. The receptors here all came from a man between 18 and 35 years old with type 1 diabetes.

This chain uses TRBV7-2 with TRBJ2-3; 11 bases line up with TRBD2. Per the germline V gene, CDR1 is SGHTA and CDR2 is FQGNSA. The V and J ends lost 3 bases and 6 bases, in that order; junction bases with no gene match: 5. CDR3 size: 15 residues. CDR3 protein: CASSFSGGAVDTQYF. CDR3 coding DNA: TGTGCCAGCAGCTTTAGCGGGGGGGCTGTGGATACGCAGTATTTT.

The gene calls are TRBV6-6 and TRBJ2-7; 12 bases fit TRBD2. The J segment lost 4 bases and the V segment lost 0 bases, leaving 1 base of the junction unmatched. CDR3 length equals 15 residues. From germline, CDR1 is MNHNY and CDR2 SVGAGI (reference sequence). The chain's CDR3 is CASSYSTSGSYEQYF. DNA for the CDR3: TGTGCCAGCAGTTACTCGACTAGCGGGAGTTACGAGCAGTACTTC.

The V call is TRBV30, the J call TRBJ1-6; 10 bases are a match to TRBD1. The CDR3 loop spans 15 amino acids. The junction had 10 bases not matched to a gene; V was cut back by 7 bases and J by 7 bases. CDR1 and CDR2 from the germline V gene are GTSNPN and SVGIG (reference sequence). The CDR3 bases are TGTGCCTTTTTGACCGGGACAGGGGAAAATTCACCCCTCCACTTT. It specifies CAFLTGTGENSPLHF.

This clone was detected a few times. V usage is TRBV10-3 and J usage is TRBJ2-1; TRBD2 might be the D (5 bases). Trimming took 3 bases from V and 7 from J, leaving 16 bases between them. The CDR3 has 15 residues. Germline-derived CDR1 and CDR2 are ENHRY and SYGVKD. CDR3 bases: TGTGCCATCAGTGAAAGCGGAGCCACCTGGAATGAGCAGTTCTTC. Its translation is CAISESGATWNEQFF.